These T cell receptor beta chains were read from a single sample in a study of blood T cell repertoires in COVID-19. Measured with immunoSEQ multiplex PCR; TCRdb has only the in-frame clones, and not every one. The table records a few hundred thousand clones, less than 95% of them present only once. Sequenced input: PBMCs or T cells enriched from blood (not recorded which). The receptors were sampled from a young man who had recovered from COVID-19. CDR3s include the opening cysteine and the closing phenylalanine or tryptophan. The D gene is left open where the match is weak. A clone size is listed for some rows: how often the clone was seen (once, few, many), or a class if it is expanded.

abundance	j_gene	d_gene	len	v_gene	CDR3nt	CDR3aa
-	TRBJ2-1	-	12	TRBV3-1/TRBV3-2	TGTGCCAGCAGCCACTCGGGGAATGAGCAGTTCTTC	CASSHSGNEQFF
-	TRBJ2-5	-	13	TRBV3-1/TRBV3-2	TGTGCCAGCAGCCAGTGGCCGGGGGAGACCCAGTACTTC	CASSQWPGETQYF
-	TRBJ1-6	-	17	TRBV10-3	TGTGCCATCAGTGAGTCTGAATCGAGCTCCTATAATTCACCCCTCCACTTT	CAISESESSSYNSPLHF
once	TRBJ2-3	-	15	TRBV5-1	TGCGCCAGCAGCGGCTCCGGGACTCACACAGATACGCAGTATTTT	CASSGSGTHTDTQYF
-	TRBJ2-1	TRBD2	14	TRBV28	TGTGCCAGCAGCTGGGGGGGGACTAGCGGGACCTCCGTCTTC	CASSWGGTSGTSVF
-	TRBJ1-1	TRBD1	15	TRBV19	TGTGCCAGTAGTGGGGACAGTTGGGGGCCCACTGAAGCTTTCTTT	CASSGDSWGPTEAFF
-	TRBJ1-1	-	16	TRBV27	TGTGCCAGCAGTCCGCGGGCCTTAAGGGTGGGCACTGAAGCTTTCTTT	CASSPRALRVGTEAFF
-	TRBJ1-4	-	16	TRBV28	TGTGCCAGCAGTGCGAACTACAGGGTACCAAATGAAAAACTGTTTTTT	CASSANYRVPNEKLFF
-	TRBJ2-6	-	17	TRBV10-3	TGTGCCATCAGCCGGACAGAGTCTGACCTTGGGGCCAACGTCCTGACTTTC	CAISRTESDLGANVLTF
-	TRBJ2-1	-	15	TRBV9	TGTGCCAGCAGCGGGAGGGATCCCTACTACAATGAGCAGTTCTTC	CASSGRDPYYNEQFF
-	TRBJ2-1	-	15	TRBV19	TGTGCCAGTAGTATGAGGGGGATGGGCTACAATGAGCAGTTCTTC	CASSMRGMGYNEQFF
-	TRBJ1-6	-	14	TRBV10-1	TGCGCCAGCAGCCAAGGCCAGGGGAATTCACCCCTCCACTTT	CASSQGQGNSPLHF
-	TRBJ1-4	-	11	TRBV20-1	TGCAGTGCTACTTACTTCGAAAAACTGTTTTTT	CSATYFEKLFF
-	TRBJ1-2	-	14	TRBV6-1	TGTGCCAGCAGTGAAGCACATCTTATCTATGGCTACACCTTC	CASSEAHLIYGYTF
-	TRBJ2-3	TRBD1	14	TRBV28	TGTGCCAGCAGCCACGACAGGGGACCAGATACGCAGTATTTT	CASSHDRGPDTQYF
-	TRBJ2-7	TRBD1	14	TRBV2	TGTGCCAGCAGCATTGGGACAGGGTTAGTAGAGCAGTACTTC	CASSIGTGLVEQYF
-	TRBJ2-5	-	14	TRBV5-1	TGCGCCAGCAGCTTGGCGACAGGACAAGAGACCCAGTACTTC	CASSLATGQETQYF
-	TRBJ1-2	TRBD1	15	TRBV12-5	TGTGCTAGTGGTTTGATCACCGGGACAGCCTATGGCTACACCTTC	CASGLITGTAYGYTF
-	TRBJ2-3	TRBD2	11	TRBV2	TGTGCCAGCAGTGTGGCGGGAGATGAGTATTTT	CASSVAGDEYF
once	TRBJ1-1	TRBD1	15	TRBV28	TGTGCCAGCAATAGACGAGGGACAGTAAACACTGAAGCTTTCTTT	CASNRRGTVNTEAFF
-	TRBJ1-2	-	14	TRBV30	TGTGCCTGGAATGCCGGGACACTTGGGTATGGCTACACCTTC	CAWNAGTLGYGYTF
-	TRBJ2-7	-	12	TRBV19	TGTGCCAGTAGTATCGGGAGCCCCGAGCAGTACTTC	CASSIGSPEQYF
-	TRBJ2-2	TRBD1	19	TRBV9	TGTGCCAGCAGCGAGAACCCGTGGGACAGTGATTCGAACACCGGGGAGCTGTTTTTT	CASSENPWDSDSNTGELFF
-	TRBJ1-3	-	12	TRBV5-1	TGCGCCACCAGGGAGCCTGGAAACACCATATATTTT	CATREPGNTIYF
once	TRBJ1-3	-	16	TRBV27	TGTGCCAGCAGTCCCACCCAATGGAGCTCTGGAAACACCATATATTTT	CASSPTQWSSGNTIYF
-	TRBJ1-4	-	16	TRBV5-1	TGCGCCAGCAGCTTGGGAGAGCGGATAACTAATGAAAAACTGTTTTTT	CASSLGERITNEKLFF
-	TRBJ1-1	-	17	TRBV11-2	TGTGCCAGCAGACCAAGCTACAGGGCAGCAATGAACACTGAAGCTTTCTTT	CASRPSYRAAMNTEAFF
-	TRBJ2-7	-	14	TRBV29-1	TGCAGCGTTCTAAAGGGGCCCTTAAGCTACGAGCAGTACTTC	CSVLKGPLSYEQYF
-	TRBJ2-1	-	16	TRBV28	TGTGCCAGCAGATTGGGACTGGAGAGCTCCTACAATGAGCAGTTCTTC	CASRLGLESSYNEQFF
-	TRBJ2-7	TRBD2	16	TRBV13	TGTGCCAGCAGCTCGCGTGTGGTAGCGGGACCGGGGGAGCAGTACTTC	CASSSRVVAGPGEQYF
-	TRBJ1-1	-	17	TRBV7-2	TGTGCCAGCAGCCTAGCCCCCGCAGGGGCTATGAACACTGAAGCTTTCTTT	CASSLAPAGAMNTEAFF
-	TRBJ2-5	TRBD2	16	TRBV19	TGTGCCAGTAGTATTGGGCGGGAGGGCCGTCGAGAGACCCAGTACTTC	CASSIGREGRRETQYF
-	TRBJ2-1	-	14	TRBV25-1	TGTGCCAGCAGTTCGGGACTCCCCCCCAATGAGCAGTTCTTC	CASSSGLPPNEQFF
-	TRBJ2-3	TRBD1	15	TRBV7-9	TGTGCCAGCAGCCGGGACAGGGGGCTATCAGATACGCAGTATTTT	CASSRDRGLSDTQYF
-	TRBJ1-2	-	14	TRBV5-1	TGCGCCAGCGGGGAAAGCGGAAACTTCTATGGCTACACCTTC	CASGESGNFYGYTF
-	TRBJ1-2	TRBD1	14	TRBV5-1	TGCGCCAGCAGCATCGACAGGGGGCGGGATGGCTACACCTTC	CASSIDRGRDGYTF
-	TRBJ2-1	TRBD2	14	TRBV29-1	TGCAGCGTTAACCTTAGCGGGAGTCCCAATGAGCAGTTCTTC	CSVNLSGSPNEQFF
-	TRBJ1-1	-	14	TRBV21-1	TGTGCCAGCAGCAAAGCCAGGGTGGGCACTGAAGCTTTCTTT	CASSKARVGTEAFF
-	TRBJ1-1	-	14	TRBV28	TGTGCCAGCAGTTTAGCCAGGGGGAACACTGAAGCTTTCTTT	CASSLARGNTEAFF
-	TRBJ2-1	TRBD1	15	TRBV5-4	TGTGCCAGCAGCGTAGGGAGGGACAGGGTAGGGGAGCAGTTCTTC	CASSVGRDRVGEQFF
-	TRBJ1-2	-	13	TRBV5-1	TGCGCCAGCACCGTTCAGGGAGGCGGCGGCTACACCTTC	CASTVQGGGGYTF
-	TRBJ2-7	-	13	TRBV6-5	TGTGCCAGCAGGGACGGAGGCCTCGGGGAGCAGTACTTC	CASRDGGLGEQYF